The sample holds one count of the clone carrying this T cell receptor beta chain. The antigen is undetermined. The PCR contained 60 Vbeta and 13 Jbeta primers. The table came from immunoSEQ multiplex PCR; TCRdb's copy has only in-frame clones and leaves some out. The repertoire has about 210,000 clones, about 80% of them found once; the top ten carry approximately 10%. These data are taken from a study of cytomegalovirus exposure and HLA in healthy donors. The study's findings and limits: Through in vitro validation, three CMV-associated chains were shown to be specific for CMV antigens. Follow-up analysis later connected one missense variant in DCLRE1C with trimming of TCR beta V- and J-genes. Compared with the roughly 730-donor mean, an Asian-associated ancestry cluster reportedly had fewer N-insertions, according to a later analysis.

The CDR3 runs 14 residues. V was shortened by 1 base and J by 3 bases, with 8 bases between the two germline ends. Germline CDR1 SGHTA, CDR2 FQGNSA. The sequencing input was PBMCs. The rearrangement joins TRBV7-2 to TRBJ2-3; D unclear. This TCR derives from a woman in her fifties or sixties in good health and CMV-seropositive. The CDR3 DNA is TGTGCCAGCAGCTTAGAAATAGCAACAGATACGCAGTATTTT. As protein: CASSLEIATDTQYF.